This T cell receptor (beta chain) was recorded in a study of HIV-infected children after antiretroviral therapy interruption. Study information: Children had CD4+ above 500, viral load below 50 copies/ml, either treatment arm. Most children had recorded EBV and CMV exposure. In continuous treatment, analyzed samples were from weeks 0, 48 and 150.

This clonotype came up many times. The CDR3 covers 13 residues. Germline lookup yields CDR1 SNHLY and CDR2 FYNNEI. V lost 7 bases, J lost 8 bases, and 9 bases stayed unmatched. Treatment denoted: PENTA 11 planned treatment interruption arm or continuous ART arm. From thawed PBMCs, naive CD4+ CD45RA+ CD45RO- T cells were sorted. RNA-based 3' RACE libraries used unique molecular identifiers. TCRdb fed the 3' RACE reads into MiXCR, producing one record per CDR3 protein. The sample lists around 50,000 distinct CDR3 sequences, about 4.3% occurring once. Sequences were derived from CD45RA+ CD4+ T cells from PBMCs, pooled from several time points, sampled from a donor given antiretroviral therapy, either interrupted or continuous. Subset defined: naive CD4+ CD45RA+ CD45RO- T cells. This chain joins TRBV2 and TRBJ1-2; 8 nucleotides align to TRBD1. The receptor's source is a pool of human donors with HIV. The CDR3 protein is CASNQDRADGYTF. CDR3 nucleotide sequence: TGTGCCAGCAATCAGGACAGGGCGGACGGCTACACCTTC.